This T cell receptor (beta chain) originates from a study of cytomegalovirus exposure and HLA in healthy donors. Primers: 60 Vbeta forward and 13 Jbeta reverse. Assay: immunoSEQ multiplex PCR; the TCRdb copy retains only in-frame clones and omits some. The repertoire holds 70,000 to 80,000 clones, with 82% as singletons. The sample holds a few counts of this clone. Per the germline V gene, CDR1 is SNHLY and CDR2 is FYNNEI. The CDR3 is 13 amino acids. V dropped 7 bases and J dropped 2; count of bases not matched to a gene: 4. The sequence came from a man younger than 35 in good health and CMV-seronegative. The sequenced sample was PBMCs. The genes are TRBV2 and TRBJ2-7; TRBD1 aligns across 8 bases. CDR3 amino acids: CASTRQGTYEQYF. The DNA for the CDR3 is TGTGCCAGCACCCGACAGGGGACCTACGAGCAGTACTTC.